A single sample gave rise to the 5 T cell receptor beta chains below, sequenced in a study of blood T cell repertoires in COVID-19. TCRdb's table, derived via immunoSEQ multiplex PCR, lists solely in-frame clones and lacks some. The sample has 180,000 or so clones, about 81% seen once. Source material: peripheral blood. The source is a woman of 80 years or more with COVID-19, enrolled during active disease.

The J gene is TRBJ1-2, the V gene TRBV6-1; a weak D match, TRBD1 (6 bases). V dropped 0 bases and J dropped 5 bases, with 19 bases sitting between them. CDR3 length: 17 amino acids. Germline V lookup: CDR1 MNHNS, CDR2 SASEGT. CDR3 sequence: CASSEAVTGIGQYGYTF. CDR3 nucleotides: TGTGCCAGCAGTGAAGCTGTTACTGGGATCGGACAGTATGGCTACACCTTC.

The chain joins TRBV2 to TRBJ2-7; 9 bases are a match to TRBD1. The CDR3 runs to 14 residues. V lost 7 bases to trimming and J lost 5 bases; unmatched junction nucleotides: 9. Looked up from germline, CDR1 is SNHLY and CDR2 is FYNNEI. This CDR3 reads CASTLGQGGDEQYF. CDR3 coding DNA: TGTGCCAGCACCCTGGGACAGGGCGGCGACGAGCAGTACTTC.

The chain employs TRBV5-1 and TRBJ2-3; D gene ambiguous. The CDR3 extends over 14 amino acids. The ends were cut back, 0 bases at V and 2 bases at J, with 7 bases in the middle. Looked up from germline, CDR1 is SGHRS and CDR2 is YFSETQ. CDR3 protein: CASSLEQPTDTQYF. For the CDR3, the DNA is TGCGCCAGCAGCTTGGAACAGCCCACAGATACGCAGTATTTT.

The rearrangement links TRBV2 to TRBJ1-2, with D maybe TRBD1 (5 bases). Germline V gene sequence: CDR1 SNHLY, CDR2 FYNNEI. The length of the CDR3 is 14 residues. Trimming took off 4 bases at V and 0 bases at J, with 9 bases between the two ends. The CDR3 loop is CASSGQGANYGYTF. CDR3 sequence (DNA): TGTGCCAGCAGTGGGCAGGGCGCTAACTATGGCTACACCTTC.

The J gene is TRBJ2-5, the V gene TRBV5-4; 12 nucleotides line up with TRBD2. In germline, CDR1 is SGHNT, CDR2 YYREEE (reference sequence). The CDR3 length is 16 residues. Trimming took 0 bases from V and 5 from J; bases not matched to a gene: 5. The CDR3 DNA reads TGTGCCAGCAGCTTGGCTAGCGGGGGGGCGCAGGAGACCCAGTACTTC. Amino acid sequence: CASSLASGGAQETQYF.